Listed below are T cell receptor beta chains from one sample, sequenced in a study of blood T cell repertoires in COVID-19. Sequencing was performed with immunoSEQ multiplex PCR; in TCRdb, only in-frame clones are kept and a portion is missing. There are under 200,000 clones in the sample; 75% to 85% occur only once, and roughly 5.7% lies in the top ten. The sample consisted of peripheral blood. These receptors were taken from a woman in her thirties or forties with COVID-19, enrolled during active disease. CDR3s include the opening cysteine and the closing phenylalanine or tryptophan. The D gene is left open where the match is weak. The size field is filled for only some rows; it gives once, few, many or a size class.

cdr3_nt: TGCGCCAGCAGCCAAGAGGGGACAGGGGGCGCCGGTGAAAAACTGTTTTTT
cdr3_aa: CASSQEGTGGAGEKLFF
clone_size: -
d_call: TRBD1
j_call: TRBJ1-4
v_call: TRBV4-1

cdr3_nt: TGTGCCAGCAGTGATACCTCGGGTGGCTACACCTTC
cdr3_aa: CASSDTSGGYTF
clone_size: -
d_call: -
j_call: TRBJ1-2
v_call: TRBV6-1

cdr3_nt: TGTGCCAGCTATGGACAGGGGGACACCGGGGAGCTGTTTTTT
cdr3_aa: CASYGQGDTGELFF
clone_size: -
d_call: TRBD1
j_call: TRBJ2-2
v_call: TRBV28

cdr3_nt: TGCGCCAGCAGCTTAAAGGGGGCGCGAGGACTAGCGGGATACAATGAGCAGTTCTTC
cdr3_aa: CASSLKGARGLAGYNEQFF
clone_size: -
d_call: TRBD2
j_call: TRBJ2-1
v_call: TRBV5-1

cdr3_nt: TGTGCCAGCAGCTTAACTAGTATAGGGACATACAATGAGCAGTTCTTC
cdr3_aa: CASSLTSIGTYNEQFF
clone_size: few
d_call: -
j_call: TRBJ2-1
v_call: TRBV7-3

cdr3_nt: TGTGCCACCAGCAATAGCCTTGACGGTACTGAAGCTTTCTTT
cdr3_aa: CATSNSLDGTEAFF
clone_size: -
d_call: -
j_call: TRBJ1-1
v_call: TRBV15

cdr3_nt: TGTGCCAGTAGCGTACTAGGGAGGGGCACTAATGAAAAACTGTTTTTT
cdr3_aa: CASSVLGRGTNEKLFF
clone_size: -
d_call: -
j_call: TRBJ1-4
v_call: TRBV19

cdr3_nt: TGTGCCAGCAGCTTCCAACAGGGAACCTACAATGAGCAGTTCTTC
cdr3_aa: CASSFQQGTYNEQFF
clone_size: -
d_call: -
j_call: TRBJ2-1
v_call: TRBV7-6

cdr3_nt: TGTGCCAGCTCAACGGAGAGATCTGGAAACACCATATATTTT
cdr3_aa: CASSTERSGNTIYF
clone_size: -
d_call: -
j_call: TRBJ1-3
v_call: TRBV18

cdr3_nt: TGTGCCAGTCGTAACAGAGAACAAGAGACCCAGTACTTC
cdr3_aa: CASRNREQETQYF
clone_size: -
d_call: -
j_call: TRBJ2-5
v_call: TRBV19

cdr3_nt: TGCGCCAGCAGCCAGGGGAGGAACACTGAAGCTTTCTTT
cdr3_aa: CASSQGRNTEAFF
clone_size: -
d_call: -
j_call: TRBJ1-1
v_call: TRBV4-3

cdr3_nt: TGTGCCAGCGGCGCAGGGGGCGCGAAGGGCTACACCTTC
cdr3_aa: CASGAGGAKGYTF
clone_size: -
d_call: TRBD1
j_call: TRBJ1-2
v_call: TRBV7-3

cdr3_nt: TGTGCCAGCAGCTCAGGACTAGGAGCCGGGGAGCTGTTTTTT
cdr3_aa: CASSSGLGAGELFF
clone_size: -
d_call: TRBD2
j_call: TRBJ2-2
v_call: TRBV7-2

cdr3_nt: TGTGCCAGCAGCAGACTATCTTTAACCTACAATGAGCAGTTCTTC
cdr3_aa: CASSRLSLTYNEQFF
clone_size: -
d_call: -
j_call: TRBJ2-1
v_call: TRBV3-1/TRBV3-2

cdr3_nt: TGCGCCAGCAGCTTGGGGGCGGACTTGTATGGCTACACCTTC
cdr3_aa: CASSLGADLYGYTF
clone_size: -
d_call: -
j_call: TRBJ1-2
v_call: TRBV5-1

cdr3_nt: TGCGCCAGCAGCTTAACAGGGGCGACTAATGAAAAACTGTTTTTT
cdr3_aa: CASSLTGATNEKLFF
clone_size: -
d_call: TRBD1
j_call: TRBJ1-4
v_call: TRBV5-1

cdr3_nt: TGTGCCAGCAGCCCGGGACTTGCCGTTTACGAGCAGTACTTC
cdr3_aa: CASSPGLAVYEQYF
clone_size: -
d_call: -
j_call: TRBJ2-7
v_call: TRBV11-2

cdr3_nt: TGTGCCAGCAGCAAAGTGGGGAGGACCGGGGATGAGCAGTTCTTC
cdr3_aa: CASSKVGRTGDEQFF
clone_size: -
d_call: -
j_call: TRBJ2-1
v_call: TRBV21-1

cdr3_nt: TGTGCCAGCAGTTTCCGTGGCGGGAGGAACACCGGGGAGCTGTTTTTT
cdr3_aa: CASSFRGGRNTGELFF
clone_size: -
d_call: TRBD2
j_call: TRBJ2-2
v_call: TRBV27

cdr3_nt: TGTGCCAGCGGGGACAATCGCGAGCAGTACTTC
cdr3_aa: CASGDNREQYF
clone_size: -
d_call: -
j_call: TRBJ2-7
v_call: TRBV6-6

cdr3_nt: TGTGCCAGCACCAACCCCACTACTAGCGGGAGCACAGATACGCAGTATTTT
cdr3_aa: CASTNPTTSGSTDTQYF
clone_size: -
d_call: TRBD2
j_call: TRBJ2-3
v_call: TRBV5-8

cdr3_nt: TGCGCCAGCAGTGAATTGGCCACAGGGTTCAATCAGCCCCAGCATTTT
cdr3_aa: CASSELATGFNQPQHF
clone_size: -
d_call: -
j_call: TRBJ1-5
v_call: TRBV10-2

cdr3_nt: TGTGCCGTACAGATGAGGGCGATCACCGGGGAGCTGTTTTTT
cdr3_aa: CAVQMRAITGELFF
clone_size: -
d_call: -
j_call: TRBJ2-2
v_call: TRBV6-5

cdr3_nt: TGCGCCAGCAGCTTGGATGGGACAGGGCGGACAATTACATCCGATACGCAGTATTTT
cdr3_aa: CASSLDGTGRTITSDTQYF
clone_size: -
d_call: TRBD1
j_call: TRBJ2-3
v_call: TRBV5-1

cdr3_nt: TGTGCCAGCAGTTCCCTTCCTAGCGGGAGGGGGGAGCAGTTCTTC
cdr3_aa: CASSSLPSGRGEQFF
clone_size: -
d_call: TRBD2
j_call: TRBJ2-1
v_call: TRBV27

cdr3_nt: TGTGCCAGTAGTGAGACAGGGGGCGAGCAGTACTTC
cdr3_aa: CASSETGGEQYF
clone_size: -
d_call: TRBD1
j_call: TRBJ2-7
v_call: TRBV19

cdr3_nt: TGTGCCAGCAGTAGGACAGGGATCGGCTCCTATAATTCACCCCTCCACTTT
cdr3_aa: CASSRTGIGSYNSPLHF
clone_size: -
d_call: TRBD1
j_call: TRBJ1-6
v_call: TRBV27

cdr3_nt: TGTGCCAGCAGTTTAAGCGGCGAAGCTTTCTTT
cdr3_aa: CASSLSGEAFF
clone_size: few
d_call: -
j_call: TRBJ1-1
v_call: TRBV27

cdr3_nt: TGTGCCAGCAGCTTAGCGAGGGGGATCTCCTACGAGCAGTACTTC
cdr3_aa: CASSLARGISYEQYF
clone_size: -
d_call: -
j_call: TRBJ2-7
v_call: TRBV7-2

cdr3_nt: TGTGCCAGCTCACCCCGACCTCGGGGGAACACTGAAGCTTTCTTT
cdr3_aa: CASSPRPRGNTEAFF
clone_size: -
d_call: -
j_call: TRBJ1-1
v_call: TRBV18

cdr3_nt: TGTGCCAGCTTTTTTACTAGCGGGAGACCCGATACGCAGTATTTT
cdr3_aa: CASFFTSGRPDTQYF
clone_size: once
d_call: TRBD2
j_call: TRBJ2-3
v_call: TRBV6-5

cdr3_nt: TGTGCCCGCCACGAACAAGTGAAAGATACGCAGTATTTT
cdr3_aa: CARHEQVKDTQYF
clone_size: -
d_call: -
j_call: TRBJ2-3
v_call: TRBV30